This TCR beta chain comes out of a study of blood T cell repertoires in COVID-19. Authors' methods: Scientists estimated how many nucleated cells there were by amplifying reference gene primers. Generated by immunoSEQ multiplex PCR, the TCRdb table keeps only in-frame clones and is missing some. V and J calls plus clone size are reproduced from that table; the DNA served to infer D and trimming. Among hundreds of thousands of clones, around 92% were seen once, and the ten largest hold around 1.3%. V was pared by 3 bases and J by 3 bases, with 8 bases between. Germline CDR1 LGHNA, CDR2 YSLEER. This CDR3 contains 14 residues.

The TCR was taken from a man aged 35 to 55 with acute or convalescent COVID-19. Sequenced input: peripheral blood. V gene TRBV4-3 combines with J gene TRBJ2-2; D might be TRBD1 (5 bases). CDR3 coding DNA: TGCGCCAGCAGCCAGGCACAGGACACCGGGGAGCTGTTTTTT. Its protein product is CASSQAQDTGELFF.